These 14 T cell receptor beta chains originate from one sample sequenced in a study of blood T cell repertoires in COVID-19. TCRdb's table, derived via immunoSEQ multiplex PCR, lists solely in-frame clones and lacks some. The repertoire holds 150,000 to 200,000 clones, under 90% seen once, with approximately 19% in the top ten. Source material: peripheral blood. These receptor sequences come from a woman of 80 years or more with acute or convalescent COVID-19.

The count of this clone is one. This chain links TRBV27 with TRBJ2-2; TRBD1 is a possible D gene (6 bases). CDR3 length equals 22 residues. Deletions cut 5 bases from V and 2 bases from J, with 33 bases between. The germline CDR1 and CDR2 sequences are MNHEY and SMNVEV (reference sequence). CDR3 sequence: CASSPSSFPGQNRELNTGELFF. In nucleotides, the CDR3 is TGTGCCAGCAGTCCCTCCAGTTTCCCAGGACAGAACCGAGAGCTCAACACCGGGGAGCTGTTTTTT.

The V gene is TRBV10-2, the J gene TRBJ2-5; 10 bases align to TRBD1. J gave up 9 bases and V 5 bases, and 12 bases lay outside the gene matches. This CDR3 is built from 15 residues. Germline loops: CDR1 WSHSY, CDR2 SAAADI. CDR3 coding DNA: TGCGCCAGCAGTCCCCGGACAGGGGGGATCATTTCCCAGTACTTC. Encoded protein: CASSPRTGGIISQYF.

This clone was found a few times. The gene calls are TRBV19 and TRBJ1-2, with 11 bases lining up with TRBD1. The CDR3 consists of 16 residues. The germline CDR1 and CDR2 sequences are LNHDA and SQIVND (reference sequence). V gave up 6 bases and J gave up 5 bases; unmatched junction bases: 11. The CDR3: CASRESGTGGSYGYTF. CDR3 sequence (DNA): TGTGCCAGTAGGGAATCCGGGACAGGGGGGTCTTATGGCTACACCTTC.

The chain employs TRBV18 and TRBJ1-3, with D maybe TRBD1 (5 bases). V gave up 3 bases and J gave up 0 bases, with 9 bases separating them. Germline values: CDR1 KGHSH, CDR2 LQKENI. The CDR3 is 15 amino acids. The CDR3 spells CASSPRQGSGNTIYF. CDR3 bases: TGTGCCAGCTCACCGAGGCAGGGCTCTGGAAACACCATATATTTT.

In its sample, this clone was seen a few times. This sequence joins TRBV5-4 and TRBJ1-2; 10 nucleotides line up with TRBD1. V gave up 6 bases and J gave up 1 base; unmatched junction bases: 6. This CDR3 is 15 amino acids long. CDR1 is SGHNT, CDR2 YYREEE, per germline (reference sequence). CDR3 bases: TGTGCCAGCACCGGGACAGGGGTTGGTAACTATGGCTACACCTTC. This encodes CASTGTGVGNYGYTF.

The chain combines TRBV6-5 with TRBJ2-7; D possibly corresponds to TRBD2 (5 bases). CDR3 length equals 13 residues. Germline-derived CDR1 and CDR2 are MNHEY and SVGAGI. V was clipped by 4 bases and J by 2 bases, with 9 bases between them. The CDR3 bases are TGTGCCAGCAGTTGGCGGGCCACCTACGAGCAGTACTTC. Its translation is CASSWRATYEQYF.

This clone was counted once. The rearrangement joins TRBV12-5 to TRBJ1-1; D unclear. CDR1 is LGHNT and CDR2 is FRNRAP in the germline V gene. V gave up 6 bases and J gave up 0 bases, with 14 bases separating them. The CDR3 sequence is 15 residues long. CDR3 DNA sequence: TGTGCTAGTGGCCCCTCAAGACATATGAACACTGAAGCTTTCTTT. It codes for CASGPSRHMNTEAFF.

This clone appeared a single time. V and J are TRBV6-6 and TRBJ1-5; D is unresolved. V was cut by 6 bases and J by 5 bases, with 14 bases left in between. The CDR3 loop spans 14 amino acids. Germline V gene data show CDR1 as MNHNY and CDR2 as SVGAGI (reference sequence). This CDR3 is CASRSLTFDQPQHF. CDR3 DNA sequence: TGTGCCAGCAGAAGTCTGACATTCGATCAGCCCCAGCATTTT.

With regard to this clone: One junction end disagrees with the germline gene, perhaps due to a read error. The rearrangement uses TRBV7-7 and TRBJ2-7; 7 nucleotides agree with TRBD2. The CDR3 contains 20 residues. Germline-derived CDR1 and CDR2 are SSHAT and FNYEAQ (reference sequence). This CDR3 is CASSLGPRERGFPTHYEQYF. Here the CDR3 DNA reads TGTGCTAGCAGCTTAGGACCCCGGGAGCGGGGATTTCCCACTCACTACGAGCAGTACTTC.

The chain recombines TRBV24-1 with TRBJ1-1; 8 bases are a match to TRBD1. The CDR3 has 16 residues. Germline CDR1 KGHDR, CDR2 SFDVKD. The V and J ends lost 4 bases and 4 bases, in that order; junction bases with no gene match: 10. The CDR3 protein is CATSESGTGGATEAFF. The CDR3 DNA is TGTGCCACCAGTGAATCCGGGACAGGAGGGGCCACTGAAGCTTTCTTT.

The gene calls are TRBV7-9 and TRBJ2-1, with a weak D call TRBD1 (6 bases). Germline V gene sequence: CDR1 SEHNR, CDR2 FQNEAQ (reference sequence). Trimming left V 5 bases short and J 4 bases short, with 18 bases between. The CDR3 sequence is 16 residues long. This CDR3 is CASSPLQGSRYNEQFF. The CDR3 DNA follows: TGTGCCAGCAGCCCATTACAGGGATCGCGATACAATGAGCAGTTCTTC.

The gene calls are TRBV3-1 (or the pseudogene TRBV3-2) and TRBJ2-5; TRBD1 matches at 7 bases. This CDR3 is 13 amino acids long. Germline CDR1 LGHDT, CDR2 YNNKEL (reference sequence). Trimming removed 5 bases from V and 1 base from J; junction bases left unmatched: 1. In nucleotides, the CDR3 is TGTGCCAGCAGCAGACAGGGCCAAGAGACCCAGTACTTC. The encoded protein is CASSRQGQETQYF.

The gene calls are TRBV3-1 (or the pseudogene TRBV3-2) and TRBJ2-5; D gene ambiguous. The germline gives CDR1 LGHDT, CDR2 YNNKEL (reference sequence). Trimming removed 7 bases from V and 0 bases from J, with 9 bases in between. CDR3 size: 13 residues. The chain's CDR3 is CASKEANQETQYF. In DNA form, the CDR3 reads TGTGCCAGCAAGGAAGCGAACCAAGAGACCCAGTACTTC.

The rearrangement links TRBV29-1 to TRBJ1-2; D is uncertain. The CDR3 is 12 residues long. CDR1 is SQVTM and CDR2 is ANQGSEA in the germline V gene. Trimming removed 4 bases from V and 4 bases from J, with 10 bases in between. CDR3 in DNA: TGCAGCGTTGCGCAGACTGGCTATGGCTACACCTTC. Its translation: CSVAQTGYGYTF.